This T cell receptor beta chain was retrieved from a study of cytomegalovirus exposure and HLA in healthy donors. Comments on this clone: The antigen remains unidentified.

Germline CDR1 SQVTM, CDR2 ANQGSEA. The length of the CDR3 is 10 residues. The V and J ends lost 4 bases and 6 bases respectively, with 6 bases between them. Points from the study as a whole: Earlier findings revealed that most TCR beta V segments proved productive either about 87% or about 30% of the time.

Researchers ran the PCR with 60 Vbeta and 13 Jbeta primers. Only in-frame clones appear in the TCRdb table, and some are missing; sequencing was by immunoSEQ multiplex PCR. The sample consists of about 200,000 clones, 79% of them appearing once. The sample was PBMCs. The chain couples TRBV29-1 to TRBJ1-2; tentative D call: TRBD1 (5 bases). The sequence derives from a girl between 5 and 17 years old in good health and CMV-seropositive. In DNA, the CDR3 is TGCAGCGTTGTGGACAATGGCTACACCTTC. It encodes CSVVDNGYTF.